A single T cell receptor beta chain is shown here with its context. Its antigen is undetermined. The record originates from a study of cytomegalovirus exposure and HLA in healthy donors. Study information: An early release of data contained about 85 million unique TCRs, which came from HLA-typed donors.

PCR employed 60 Vbeta and 13 Jbeta primers. Repertoires were generated with immunoSEQ multiplex PCR, while TCRdb's copy carries only in-frame clones and drops some. This repertoire shows over 90,000 clones, around 60% found once; its top ten account for roughly 3.3%. The V end was cut by 4 bases, the J end by 4 bases, with 10 bases between. The CDR3 spans 13 residues. CDR1 is SGHNT, CDR2 YYREEE, per germline (reference sequence). General study findings and limits: Fewer N-insertions than the roughly 600-donor mean were reportedly shown by an Asian-associated ancestry cluster in a later analysis.

This chain connects TRBV5-4 to TRBJ2-3, with a possible D match to TRBD2 (7 bases). Sequencing was done on a sample of PBMCs. This TCR came from a woman aged 50 to 65 in good health and CMV-seronegative. Here the CDR3 DNA reads TGTGCCAGCAGCAGGGGGGGTGCAGATACGCAGTATTTT. Amino acids: CASSRGGADTQYF.